This T cell receptor beta chain was obtained from a study of shared clonotypes between healthy human individuals. Study outcomes and limitations: Richness estimates generally favored naive over memory subsets.

This CDR3 contains 14 residues. Germline loops: CDR1 SGHTS, CDR2 YDEGEE. V was cut by 4 bases and J by 0 bases, with 8 bases left in between. Points on this clone: The antigen is undetermined.

The method was immunoSEQ multiplex PCR; TCRdb's version includes in-frame clones alone and lacks a portion of them. This table has roughly 590,000 clones, about 95% appearing once. Positively selected for CCR7, the CD45RO-negative cells used as naive CD8 cells excluded terminally differentiated effector memory CD45RA+ cells. Those who donated, Caucasian adults without exception, all lived in Nashville, Tennessee. The sequenced material came from naive CD8+ T cells sorted from blood. The TCR was taken from a woman in her thirties in good health. The rearrangement joins TRBV5-8 to TRBJ2-1; D could derive from TRBD1 or TRBD2 (5 bases each). The CDR3, as DNA: TGTGCCAGCAGCCCAGGGAGCTCCTACAATGAGCAGTTCTTC. Its protein product is CASSPGSSYNEQFF.